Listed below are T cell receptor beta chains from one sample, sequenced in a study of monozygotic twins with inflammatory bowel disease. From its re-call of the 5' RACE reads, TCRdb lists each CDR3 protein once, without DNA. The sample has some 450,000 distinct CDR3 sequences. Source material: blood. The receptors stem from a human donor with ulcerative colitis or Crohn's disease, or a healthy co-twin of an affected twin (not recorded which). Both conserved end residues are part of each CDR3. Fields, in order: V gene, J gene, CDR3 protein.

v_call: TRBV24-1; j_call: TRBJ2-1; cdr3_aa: CATSDMTSGSHNEQFF
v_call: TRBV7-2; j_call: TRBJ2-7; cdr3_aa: CASSYLAGDIVTYEQYF
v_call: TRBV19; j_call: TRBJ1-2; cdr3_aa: CASSMRMGQEFYGYTF
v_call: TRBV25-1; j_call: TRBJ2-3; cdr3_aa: CASSPSLGSGGTDTQYF
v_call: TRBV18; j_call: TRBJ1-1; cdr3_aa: CASSPGQTRITEAFF
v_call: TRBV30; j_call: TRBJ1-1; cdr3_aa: CAWSDGPNTGEAFF
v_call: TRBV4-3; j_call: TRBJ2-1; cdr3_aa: CASSQDLLAGAEQFF
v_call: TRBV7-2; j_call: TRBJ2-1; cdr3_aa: CASSFSDENEQFF
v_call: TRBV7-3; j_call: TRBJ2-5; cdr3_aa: CASSLTGTRSETQYF
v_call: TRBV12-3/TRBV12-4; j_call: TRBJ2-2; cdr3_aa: CASSSHPGTVNTGELFF